The sequence of this TCR beta chain was determined in a study of blood T cell repertoires in COVID-19. This table comes from immunoSEQ multiplex PCR, and its TCRdb copy is limited to in-frame clones, with some not included. The sample contains roughly 410,000 clones, 70% to 90% of which appear only once. The sequenced sample was peripheral blood. The clonotype was recovered from a woman between 40 and 50 years old with COVID-19, enrolled during active disease.

The CDR3 coding sequence is TGTGCCAGCTCATCATCTCAGGATCTCTATGGCTACACCTTC. It is translated as CASSSSQDLYGYTF. This chain links TRBV18 with TRBJ1-2; D call uncertain. From germline, CDR1 is KGHSH and CDR2 LQKENI. The CDR3 extends over 14 amino acids. Trimming removed 5 bases from V and 4 bases from J, with 14 bases in between.